This T cell receptor beta chain emerged from a study of T cells in Graves' hyperthyroidism and ophthalmopathy. This clonotype occurred many times. CDR1 and CDR2 from the germline V gene are MNHNS and SASEGT. The CDR3 runs to 15 residues. The trim removed 5 bases at V and 4 bases at J, leaving 9 bases unmatched. Using RNA transcripts as the source, TCR beta CDR3 regions were amplified. A first-round RT-PCR of the TCR CDR3 used the HTBI primer set. TCRdb processed the multiplex PCR reads anew with MiXCR; each CDR3 protein has one entry. The data hold around 690,000 distinct CDR3 sequences, with about 18% observed a single time.

The material sequenced was blood. The V gene is TRBV6-1, the J gene TRBJ1-1; 8 nucleotides match TRBD1. This clonotype was sampled from a man in his fifties with Graves' hyperthyroidism. As DNA, the CDR3 is TGTGCCAGCAGTTCCGAGCGACAGGGGAGCACTGAAGCTTTCTTT. It is translated as CASSSERQGSTEAFF.